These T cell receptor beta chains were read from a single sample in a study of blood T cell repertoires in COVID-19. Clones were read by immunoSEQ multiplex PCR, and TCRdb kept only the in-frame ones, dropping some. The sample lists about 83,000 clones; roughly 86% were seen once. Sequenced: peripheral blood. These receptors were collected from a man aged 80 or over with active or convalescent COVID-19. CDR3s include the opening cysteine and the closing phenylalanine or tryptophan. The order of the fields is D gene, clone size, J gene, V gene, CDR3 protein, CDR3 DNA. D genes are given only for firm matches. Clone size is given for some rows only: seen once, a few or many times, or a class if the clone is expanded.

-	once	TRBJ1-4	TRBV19	CASSIASATNEKLFF	TGTGCCAGTAGTATTGCGTCTGCAACTAATGAAAAACTGTTTTTT
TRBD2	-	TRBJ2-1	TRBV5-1	CASSFTTSGGTNEQFF	TGCGCCAGCAGCTTCACGACTAGCGGAGGGACCAATGAGCAGTTCTTC
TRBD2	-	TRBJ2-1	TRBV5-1	CASSVRLAGGLSSYNEQFF	TGCGCCAGCAGCGTAAGACTAGCGGGAGGGCTATCGTCCTACAATGAGCAGTTCTTC
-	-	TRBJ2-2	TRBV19	CASSIDRGNTGELFF	TGTGCCAGTAGTATAGATAGGGGTAACACCGGGGAGCTGTTTTTT
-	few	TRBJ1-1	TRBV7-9	CASSPGSPGDTEAFF	TGTGCCAGCAGCCCCGGGTCACCCGGGGACACTGAAGCTTTCTTT
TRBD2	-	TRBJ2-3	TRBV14	CASSQGGGATDTQYF	TGTGCCAGCAGCCAGGGCGGGGGGGCCACAGATACGCAGTATTTT
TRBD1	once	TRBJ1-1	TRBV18	CASSRTSTGSNTEAFF	TGTGCCAGCTCACGGACTTCGACAGGGTCAAACACTGAAGCTTTCTTT
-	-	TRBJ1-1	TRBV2	CASSVRNTEAFF	TGTGCCAGCAGCGTCAGGAACACTGAAGCTTTCTTT
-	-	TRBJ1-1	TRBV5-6	CASSRQGGGLNTEAFF	TGTGCCAGCAGCCGCCAAGGGGGGGGCCTGAACACTGAAGCTTTCTTT
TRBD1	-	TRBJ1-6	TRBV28	CATTHPHRGRVGDSPLHF	TGTGCCACAACCCACCCTCACAGGGGACGTGTAGGGGATTCACCCCTCCACTTT
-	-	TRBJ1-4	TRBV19	CASLGHNEKLFF	TGTGCCAGTCTGGGCCATAATGAAAAACTGTTTTTT
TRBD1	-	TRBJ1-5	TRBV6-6	CASSISTGAGSQPQHF	TGTGCCAGCAGTATCAGTACAGGGGCGGGTAGTCAGCCCCAGCATTTT